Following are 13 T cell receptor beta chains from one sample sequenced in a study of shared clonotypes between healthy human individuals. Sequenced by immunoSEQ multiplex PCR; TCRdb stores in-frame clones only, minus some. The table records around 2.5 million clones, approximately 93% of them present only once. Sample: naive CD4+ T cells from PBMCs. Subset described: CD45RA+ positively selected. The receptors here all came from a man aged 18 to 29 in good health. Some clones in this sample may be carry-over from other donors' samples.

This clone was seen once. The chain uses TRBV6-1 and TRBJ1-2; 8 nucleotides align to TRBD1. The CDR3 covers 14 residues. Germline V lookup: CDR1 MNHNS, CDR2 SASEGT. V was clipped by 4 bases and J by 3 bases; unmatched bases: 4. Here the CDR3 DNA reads TGTGCCAGCAGTGCAGCAGGGGGCCACTATGGCTACACCTTC. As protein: CASSAAGGHYGYTF.

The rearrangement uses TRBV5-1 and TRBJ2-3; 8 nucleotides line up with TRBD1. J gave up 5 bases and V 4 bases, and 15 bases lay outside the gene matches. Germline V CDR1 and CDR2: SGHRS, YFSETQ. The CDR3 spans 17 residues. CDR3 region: CASSAGTGTTSGDTQYF. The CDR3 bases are TGCGCCAGCAGCGCCGGGACAGGAACTACGTCGGGAGATACGCAGTATTTT.

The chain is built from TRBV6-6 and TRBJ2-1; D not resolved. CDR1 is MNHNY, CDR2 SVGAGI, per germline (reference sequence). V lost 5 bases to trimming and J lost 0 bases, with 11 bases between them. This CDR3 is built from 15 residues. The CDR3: CASSGFGSSYNEQFF. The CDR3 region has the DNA TGTGCCAGCAGTGGGTTTGGTAGCTCCTACAATGAGCAGTTCTTC.

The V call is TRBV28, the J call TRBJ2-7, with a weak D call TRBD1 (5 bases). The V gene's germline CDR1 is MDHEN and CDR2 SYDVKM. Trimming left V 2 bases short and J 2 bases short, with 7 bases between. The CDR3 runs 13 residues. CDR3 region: CASSLDRPYEQYF. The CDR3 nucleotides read TGTGCCAGCAGTTTAGACAGACCCTACGAGCAGTACTTC.

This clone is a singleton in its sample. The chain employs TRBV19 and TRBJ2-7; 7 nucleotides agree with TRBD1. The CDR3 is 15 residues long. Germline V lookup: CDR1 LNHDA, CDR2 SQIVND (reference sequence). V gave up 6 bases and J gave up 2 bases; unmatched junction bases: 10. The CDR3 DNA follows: TGTGCCAGTAGCAAAGGGGGTACAGGGGCCTACGAGCAGTACTTC. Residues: CASSKGGTGAYEQYF.

CDR3 residues: CASRPGTTNTEAFF. CDR3 bases: TGTGCCAGCAGGCCCGGGACAACGAACACTGAAGCTTTCTTT. J is TRBJ1-1 and V is TRBV27; maybe TRBD1 (6 bases). Germline assignment: CDR1 MNHEY and CDR2 SMNVEV (reference sequence). The CDR3 is made up of 14 amino acids. V lost 6 bases and J 1 base, leaving 12 bases between the germline ends.

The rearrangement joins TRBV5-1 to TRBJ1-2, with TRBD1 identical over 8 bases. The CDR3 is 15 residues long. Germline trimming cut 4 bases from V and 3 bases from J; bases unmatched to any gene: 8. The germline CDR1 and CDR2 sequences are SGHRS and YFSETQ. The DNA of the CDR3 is TGCGCCAGCAGCCCCGGACAGGGCCCTTACTATGGCTACACCTTC. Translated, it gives CASSPGQGPYYGYTF.

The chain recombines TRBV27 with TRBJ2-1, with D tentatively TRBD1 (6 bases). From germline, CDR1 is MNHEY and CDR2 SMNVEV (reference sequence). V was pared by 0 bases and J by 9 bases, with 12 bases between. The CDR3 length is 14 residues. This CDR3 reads CASSLSTGWVEQFF. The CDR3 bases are TGTGCCAGCAGTTTATCGACAGGATGGGTTGAGCAGTTCTTC.

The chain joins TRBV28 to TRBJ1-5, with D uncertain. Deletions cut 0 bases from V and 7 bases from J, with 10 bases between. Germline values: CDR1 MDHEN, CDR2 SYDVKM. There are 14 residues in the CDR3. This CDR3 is CASSLWQQTQPQHF. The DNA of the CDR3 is TGTGCCAGCAGTTTATGGCAACAGACGCAGCCCCAGCATTTT. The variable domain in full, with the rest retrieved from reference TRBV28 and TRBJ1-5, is DVKVTQSSRYLVKRTGEKVFLECVQDMDHENMFWYRQDPGLGLRLIYFSYDVKMKEKGDIPEGYSVSREKKERFSLILESASTNQTSMYLCASSLWQQTQPQHFGDGTRLSIL.

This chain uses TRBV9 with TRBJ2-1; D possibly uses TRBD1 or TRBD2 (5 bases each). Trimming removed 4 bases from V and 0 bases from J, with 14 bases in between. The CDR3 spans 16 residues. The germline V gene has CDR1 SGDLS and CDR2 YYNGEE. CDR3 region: CASSPGTLYSYNEQFF. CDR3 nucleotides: TGTGCCAGCAGCCCGGGGACGCTCTACTCCTACAATGAGCAGTTCTTC.

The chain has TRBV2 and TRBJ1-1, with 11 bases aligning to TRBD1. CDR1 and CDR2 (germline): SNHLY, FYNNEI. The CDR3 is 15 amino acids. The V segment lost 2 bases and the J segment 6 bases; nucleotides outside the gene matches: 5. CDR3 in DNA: TGTGCCAGCAGTGAATGGACAGGGGGCAGCGCTGAAGCTTTCTTT. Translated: CASSEWTGGSAEAFF.

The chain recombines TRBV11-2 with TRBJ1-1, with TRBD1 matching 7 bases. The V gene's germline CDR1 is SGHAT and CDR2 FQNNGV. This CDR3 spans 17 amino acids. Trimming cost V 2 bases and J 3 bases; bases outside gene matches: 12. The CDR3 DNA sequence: TGTGCCAGCAGCTTATATCATACTAGGGGGCGAGACACTGAAGCTTTCTTT. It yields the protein CASSLYHTRGRDTEAFF.

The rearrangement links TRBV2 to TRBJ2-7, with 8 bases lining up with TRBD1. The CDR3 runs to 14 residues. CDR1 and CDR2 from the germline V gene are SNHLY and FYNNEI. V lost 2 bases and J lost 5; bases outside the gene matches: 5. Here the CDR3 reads CASSEPRGQDEQYF. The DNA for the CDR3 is TGTGCCAGCAGTGAACCCAGGGGGCAGGACGAGCAGTACTTC.